The rows below give T cell receptor beta chains drawn from one sample of a study of blood T cell repertoires in COVID-19. The repertoire was sequenced with immunoSEQ multiplex PCR; TCRdb's copy has only in-frame clones and lacks some. The sample shows about 53,000 clones, about nine tenths of them seen only once. Specimen: peripheral blood. Receptor source: a man older than 75 with acute or convalescent COVID-19. The CDR3 runs from the conserved cysteine through the conserved F or W. A D gene is named only where the DNA matches it firmly. Not all rows give a size; the values are once, few, many and, for expanded clones, a class.

j_gene: TRBJ1-4
len: 12
v_gene: TRBV2
abundance: NA
d_gene: NA
CDR3aa: CASGSTNEKLFF
CDR3nt: TGTGCCAGCGGGAGCACTAATGAAAAACTGTTTTTT

j_gene: TRBJ1-2
len: 14
v_gene: TRBV3-1/TRBV3-2
abundance: NA
d_gene: NA
CDR3aa: CASSQLQGLSGYTF
CDR3nt: TGTGCCAGCAGCCAATTGCAGGGGCTCAGTGGCTACACCTTC

j_gene: TRBJ2-3
len: 15
v_gene: TRBV7-8
abundance: NA
d_gene: NA
CDR3aa: CASSLAVGSTDTQYF
CDR3nt: TGTGCCAGCAGCTTAGCCGTCGGGAGCACAGATACGCAGTATTTT

j_gene: TRBJ2-7
len: 12
v_gene: TRBV5-6
abundance: once
d_gene: NA
CDR3aa: CASSQQPGDVYF
CDR3nt: TGTGCCAGCAGCCAACAGCCAGGGGATGTGTACTTC

j_gene: TRBJ1-1
len: 16
v_gene: TRBV18
abundance: NA
d_gene: TRBD1
CDR3aa: CASSPKGQGGSTEAFF
CDR3nt: TGTGCCAGCTCACCTAAAGGACAGGGGGGAAGCACTGAAGCTTTCTTT

j_gene: TRBJ1-2
len: 14
v_gene: TRBV28
abundance: NA
d_gene: TRBD1
CDR3aa: CASSFGTGWYGYTF
CDR3nt: TGTGCCAGCAGTTTTGGGACAGGGTGGTATGGCTACACCTTC

j_gene: TRBJ2-7
len: 16
v_gene: TRBV5-1
abundance: NA
d_gene: TRBD1
CDR3aa: CASSLNGQGDPYEQYF
CDR3nt: TGCGCCAGCAGCTTAAATGGACAGGGGGACCCCTACGAGCAGTACTTC

j_gene: TRBJ1-2
len: 14
v_gene: TRBV4-1
abundance: NA
d_gene: NA
CDR3aa: CASSRGQTNYGYTF
CDR3nt: TGCGCCAGCAGCCGAGGACAGACTAACTATGGCTACACCTTC

j_gene: TRBJ2-7
len: 15
v_gene: TRBV5-1
abundance: NA
d_gene: NA
CDR3aa: CASSLAGGRPYEQYF
CDR3nt: TGCGCCAGCAGCTTGGCCGGGGGGCGCCCCTACGAGCAGTACTTC

j_gene: TRBJ1-6
len: 18
v_gene: TRBV19
abundance: NA
d_gene: NA
CDR3aa: CASSPRATPSSYNSPLHF
CDR3nt: TGTGCCAGTAGTCCCAGGGCCACACCGAGCTCCTATAATTCACCCCTCCACTTT

j_gene: TRBJ1-6
len: 15
v_gene: TRBV4-3
abundance: few
d_gene: NA
CDR3aa: CASSQSGGLGSPLHF
CDR3nt: TGCGCCAGCAGCCAATCCGGGGGACTCGGTTCACCCCTCCACTTT

j_gene: TRBJ1-6
len: 15
v_gene: TRBV3-1/TRBV3-2
abundance: NA
d_gene: TRBD1
CDR3aa: CASSQDPTGVEPLHF
CDR3nt: TGTGCCAGCAGCCAAGACCCTACAGGGGTGGAACCCCTCCACTTT

j_gene: TRBJ2-7
len: 13
v_gene: TRBV3-1/TRBV3-2
abundance: NA
d_gene: TRBD1
CDR3aa: CASSPQGWSEQYF
CDR3nt: TGTGCCAGCAGCCCACAGGGGTGGAGCGAGCAGTACTTC

j_gene: TRBJ2-3
len: 17
v_gene: TRBV5-1
abundance: NA
d_gene: NA
CDR3aa: CASSLLGRGTSTDTQYF
CDR3nt: TGCGCCAGCAGCTTGCTCGGTCGAGGGACTAGCACAGATACGCAGTATTTT

j_gene: TRBJ2-3
len: 16
v_gene: TRBV19
abundance: NA
d_gene: TRBD2
CDR3aa: CASSMGAGGSTDTQYF
CDR3nt: TGTGCCAGTAGTATGGGTGCGGGGGGTAGCACAGATACGCAGTATTTT

j_gene: TRBJ2-7
len: 15
v_gene: TRBV5-4
abundance: NA
d_gene: TRBD1
CDR3aa: CASSLWDRMTYEQYF
CDR3nt: TGTGCCAGCAGCCTATGGGACAGGATGACCTACGAGCAGTACTTC

j_gene: TRBJ1-5
len: 13
v_gene: TRBV30
abundance: NA
d_gene: TRBD1
CDR3aa: CAWSRQGNQPQHF
CDR3nt: TGTGCCTGGAGTCGACAGGGGAATCAGCCCCAGCATTTT

j_gene: TRBJ2-5
len: 15
v_gene: TRBV18
abundance: NA
d_gene: TRBD2
CDR3aa: CASSLGLAGVETQYF
CDR3nt: TGTGCCAGCTCACTTGGACTAGCGGGGGTGGAGACCCAGTACTTC

j_gene: TRBJ2-2
len: 15
v_gene: TRBV4-2
abundance: NA
d_gene: NA
CDR3aa: CASSQDPVPTGELFF
CDR3nt: TGTGCCAGCAGCCAAGACCCGGTACCCACCGGGGAGCTGTTTTTT

j_gene: TRBJ1-1
len: 13
v_gene: TRBV19
abundance: few
d_gene: TRBD1
CDR3aa: CARTGEFDTEAFF
CDR3nt: TGTGCCCGGACAGGGGAGTTTGACACTGAAGCTTTCTTT

j_gene: TRBJ2-3
len: 13
v_gene: TRBV5-5
abundance: NA
d_gene: NA
CDR3aa: CASSLGGSDFHYF
CDR3nt: TGTGCCAGCAGCTTGGGCGGGTCGGACTTTCACTATTTT

j_gene: TRBJ1-2
len: 15
v_gene: TRBV30
abundance: NA
d_gene: TRBD1
CDR3aa: CAWRSLGQYNYGYTF
CDR3nt: TGTGCCTGGAGGAGCCTGGGACAGTATAACTATGGCTACACCTTC

j_gene: TRBJ2-2
len: 14
v_gene: TRBV6-5
abundance: NA
d_gene: NA
CDR3aa: CASSYTGYVGELFF
CDR3nt: TGTGCCAGCAGTTACACAGGTTATGTTGGGGAGCTGTTTTTT

j_gene: TRBJ2-5
len: 16
v_gene: TRBV21-1
abundance: NA
d_gene: NA
CDR3aa: CAIPLGRPVRQETQYF
CDR3nt: TGTGCCATTCCGCTGGGCCGTCCAGTAAGGCAAGAGACCCAGTACTTC

j_gene: TRBJ1-3
len: 16
v_gene: TRBV6-5
abundance: NA
d_gene: NA
CDR3aa: CASSYSRPSLADTIYF
CDR3nt: TGTGCCAGCAGTTACTCGAGGCCCTCCTTGGCGGACACCATATATTTT

j_gene: TRBJ1-6
len: 16
v_gene: TRBV7-9
abundance: NA
d_gene: NA
CDR3aa: CASTLSGSSYNSPLHF
CDR3nt: TGTGCCAGCACCCTTAGCGGGAGCTCCTATAATTCACCCCTCCACTTT

j_gene: TRBJ1-2
len: 13
v_gene: TRBV28
abundance: NA
d_gene: NA
CDR3aa: CASRFRGTYGYTF
CDR3nt: TGTGCCAGCAGATTCAGGGGAACCTATGGCTACACCTTC

j_gene: TRBJ1-2
len: 13
v_gene: TRBV2
abundance: NA
d_gene: TRBD1
CDR3aa: CASYRGDFYGYTF
CDR3nt: TGTGCCAGTTACAGGGGCGATTTCTATGGCTACACCTTC

j_gene: TRBJ1-3
len: 16
v_gene: TRBV28
abundance: few
d_gene: TRBD1
CDR3aa: CASSFRTGGFGNTIYF
CDR3nt: TGTGCCAGCAGTTTCAGGACAGGGGGCTTTGGAAACACCATATATTTT

j_gene: TRBJ1-2
len: 10
v_gene: TRBV6-5
abundance: NA
d_gene: NA
CDR3aa: CATRQNGYTF
CDR3nt: TGTGCCACACGACAGAATGGCTACACCTTC

j_gene: TRBJ2-3
len: 16
v_gene: TRBV5-4
abundance: NA
d_gene: TRBD2
CDR3aa: CASSLASGGLTDTQYF
CDR3nt: TGTGCCAGCAGCTTGGCTAGCGGGGGGCTCACAGATACGCAGTATTTT

j_gene: TRBJ1-6
len: 13
v_gene: TRBV14
abundance: NA
d_gene: NA
CDR3aa: CASSQIPVSPLHF
CDR3nt: TGTGCCAGCAGCCAGATCCCGGTTTCACCCCTCCACTTT

j_gene: TRBJ1-6
len: 13
v_gene: TRBV2
abundance: NA
d_gene: NA
CDR3aa: CASSGQTASPLHF
CDR3nt: TGTGCCAGCAGTGGACAGACGGCTTCACCCCTCCACTTT

j_gene: TRBJ1-2
len: 13
v_gene: TRBV7-2
abundance: NA
d_gene: TRBD1
CDR3aa: CASSLQGPYGYTF
CDR3nt: TGTGCCAGCAGCCTACAGGGGCCCTATGGCTACACCTTC

j_gene: TRBJ2-5
len: 16
v_gene: TRBV5-6
abundance: NA
d_gene: NA
CDR3aa: CASSFTGRFYQETQYF
CDR3nt: TGTGCCAGCAGCTTCACCGGCAGGTTCTACCAAGAGACCCAGTACTTC

j_gene: TRBJ2-3
len: 16
v_gene: TRBV11-2
abundance: NA
d_gene: NA
CDR3aa: CASSLRGGPGTDTQYF
CDR3nt: TGTGCCAGCAGCTTGAGGGGGGGGCCGGGCACAGATACGCAGTATTTT

j_gene: TRBJ1-6
len: 15
v_gene: TRBV18
abundance: NA
d_gene: NA
CDR3aa: CASSQEISYNSPLHF
CDR3nt: TGTGCCAGCTCCCAAGAGATATCCTATAATTCACCCCTCCACTTT

j_gene: TRBJ1-5
len: 16
v_gene: TRBV18
abundance: few
d_gene: TRBD1
CDR3aa: CASSREQGAGNQPQHF
CDR3nt: TGTGCCAGCTCACGCGAACAGGGGGCCGGCAATCAGCCCCAGCATTTT

j_gene: TRBJ2-2
len: 14
v_gene: TRBV6-9
abundance: NA
d_gene: TRBD2
CDR3aa: CASSQGLATGELFF
CDR3nt: TGTGCCAGCAGTCAGGGACTAGCGACCGGGGAGCTGTTTTTT

j_gene: TRBJ2-3
len: 15
v_gene: TRBV5-1
abundance: NA
d_gene: NA
CDR3aa: CASSLGLAGTDTQYF
CDR3nt: TGCGCCAGCAGCTTGGGGCTAGCTGGCACAGATACGCAGTATTTT

j_gene: TRBJ2-2
len: 15
v_gene: TRBV18
abundance: NA
d_gene: NA
CDR3aa: CASSYSNRDTGELFF
CDR3nt: TGTGCCAGCTCATATTCGAACAGGGATACCGGGGAGCTGTTTTTT

j_gene: TRBJ1-5
len: 14
v_gene: TRBV5-4
abundance: NA
d_gene: NA
CDR3aa: CASSLEGVGQPQHF
CDR3nt: TGTGCCAGCAGCCTGGAGGGGGTTGGTCAGCCCCAGCATTTT

j_gene: TRBJ2-3
len: 14
v_gene: TRBV18
abundance: once
d_gene: NA
CDR3aa: CASSPQGLIDTQYF
CDR3nt: TGTGCCAGCTCACCACAGGGACTTATAGATACGCAGTATTTT

j_gene: TRBJ2-1
len: 15
v_gene: TRBV19
abundance: NA
d_gene: NA
CDR3aa: CASSIEIVASREQFF
CDR3nt: TGTGCCAGTAGTATAGAAATAGTAGCCTCACGGGAGCAGTTCTTC

j_gene: TRBJ2-2
len: 14
v_gene: TRBV5-1
abundance: NA
d_gene: TRBD1
CDR3aa: CASSFGQATGELFF
CDR3nt: TGCGCCAGCAGCTTTGGACAGGCGACCGGGGAGCTGTTTTTT

j_gene: TRBJ2-2
len: 15
v_gene: TRBV9
abundance: NA
d_gene: TRBD1
CDR3aa: CASSVGQGVTGELFF
CDR3nt: TGTGCCAGCAGCGTCGGACAGGGGGTCACCGGGGAGCTGTTTTTT

j_gene: TRBJ2-2
len: 16
v_gene: TRBV5-1
abundance: NA
d_gene: TRBD1
CDR3aa: CASSNIDRGKIGELFF
CDR3nt: TGCGCCAGCAGCAACATCGACAGGGGGAAGATCGGGGAGCTGTTTTTT

j_gene: TRBJ1-5
len: 16
v_gene: TRBV2
abundance: NA
d_gene: TRBD1
CDR3aa: CASSEALRGGGQPQHF
CDR3nt: TGTGCCAGCAGTGAAGCGCTTCGAGGGGGCGGGCAGCCCCAGCATTTT

j_gene: TRBJ2-3
len: 14
v_gene: TRBV7-7
abundance: NA
d_gene: TRBD2
CDR3aa: CATPSAGGPDTQYF
CDR3nt: TGTGCTACCCCTTCCGCGGGGGGGCCAGATACGCAGTATTTT

j_gene: TRBJ2-7
len: 15
v_gene: TRBV9
abundance: once
d_gene: TRBD2
CDR3aa: CASSVASGGPYEQYF
CDR3nt: TGTGCCAGCAGCGTAGCTAGCGGGGGGCCATACGAGCAGTACTTC